The rows below give T cell receptor beta chains drawn from one sample of a study of T-cell reconstitution after alpha-beta-depleted transplantation in children. One entry per CDR3 protein, called by TCRdb with MiXCR from the PCR reads. The sample shows 450,000 to 550,000 distinct CDR3 sequences, over 9.5% of them seen only once. This sample comprised PBMCs, mostly from graft donor cells, obtained 180 days after TCRalphabeta/CD19-depleted stem cell transplant. Receptor source: a female patient younger than 10 who had a stem cell transplant for aplastic anemia, so the T cells may come from the graft donor. Each CDR3 is given with its conserved first and last residue. D genes are given only for firm matches. Clone size is not always given. Where it is, it says once, few, many or a class for expanded clones.

CDR3: CSVDGDDGSRLDNEQFF; DNA: TGCAGCGTTGATGGGGATGACGGGAGTCGTTTAGACAATGAGCAGTTCTTC; V: TRBV29-1; D: NA; size: NA; J: TRBJ2-1
CDR3: CASSFSRNTGELFF; DNA: TGTGCCAGCAGTTTCTCCAGAAACACCGGGGAGCTGTTTTTT; V: TRBV12-3/TRBV12-4; D: NA; size: many; J: TRBJ2-2
CDR3: CASSEGDRGWETQYF; DNA: TGTGCCAGCAGCGAAGGGGACCGAGGCTGGGAGACCCAGTACTTC; V: TRBV13; D: NA; size: NA; J: TRBJ2-5
CDR3: CASSLLAKLFF; DNA: TGTGCCAGCTCACTGTTGGCAAAACTGTTTTTT; V: TRBV18; D: NA; size: few; J: TRBJ1-4
CDR3: CASSQDDVDSHEQFF; DNA: TGCGCCAGCAGCCAAGATGACGTGGACAGCCATGAGCAGTTCTTC; V: TRBV4-3; D: NA; size: NA; J: TRBJ2-1
CDR3: CASSRVGLSLNYEQYF; DNA: TGTGCCAGCAGCCGAGTCGGGCTCAGCCTGAACTACGAGCAGTACTTC; V: TRBV7-2; D: NA; size: few; J: TRBJ2-7
CDR3: CASTGYFNYGYTF; DNA: TGTGCCAGCACAGGGTACTTTAACTATGGCTACACCTTC; V: TRBV7-6; D: NA; size: NA; J: TRBJ1-2
CDR3: CASSPQTTGPGNTIYF; DNA: TGTGCCAGCAGCCCCCAGACGACGGGGCCAGGAAACACCATATATTTT; V: TRBV7-6; D: NA; size: NA; J: TRBJ1-3
CDR3: CASCHRLTGDYGYTF; DNA: TGTGCCAGCTGCCATCGTTTGACAGGGGACTATGGCTACACCTTC; V: TRBV3-1; D: TRBD1; size: NA; J: TRBJ1-2
CDR3: CASSSNRGQIEQYF; DNA: TGTGCCAGCAGTTCAAACAGGGGGCAGATCGAGCAGTACTTC; V: TRBV27; D: TRBD1; size: NA; J: TRBJ2-7
CDR3: CASRRATSGSREQFF; DNA: TGCGCCAGCAGACGTGCCACTAGCGGGAGTCGTGAGCAGTTCTTC; V: TRBV4-3; D: TRBD2; size: NA; J: TRBJ2-1
CDR3: CASSQVVSGRSYNEQFF; DNA: TGTGCCAGCAGCCAAGTCGTCAGCGGGAGATCCTACAATGAGCAGTTCTTC; V: TRBV14; D: TRBD2; size: few; J: TRBJ2-1
CDR3: CASSPRMSLNTEAFF; DNA: TGTGCCAGCAGCCCAAGGATGAGCTTGAACACTGAAGCTTTCTTT; V: TRBV3-1; D: NA; size: NA; J: TRBJ1-1
CDR3: CASSMTPLYGYTF; DNA: TGTGCCAGTAGTATGACTCCGCTCTATGGCTACACCTTC; V: TRBV19; D: NA; size: few; J: TRBJ1-2
CDR3: CSVVPGGAADTQYF; DNA: TGCAGCGTTGTTCCGGGAGGAGCTGCAGATACGCAGTATTTT; V: TRBV29-1; D: TRBD2; size: many; J: TRBJ2-3
CDR3: CSVEGTGTGTDTQYF; DNA: TGCAGCGTTGAAGGGACAGGGACAGGCACAGATACGCAGTATTTT; V: TRBV29-1; D: TRBD1; size: NA; J: TRBJ2-3
CDR3: CASSFRGGLNTEAFF; DNA: TGTGCCAGCAGTTTCCGCGGTGGGTTGAACACTGAAGCTTTCTTT; V: TRBV12-3/TRBV12-4; D: NA; size: NA; J: TRBJ1-1
CDR3: CASSLSEQGNYGYTF; DNA: TGTGCCAGCAGTTTATCTGAACAGGGAAACTATGGCTACACCTTC; V: TRBV27; D: NA; size: many; J: TRBJ1-2
CDR3: CASSLGARGTDHNEQFF; DNA: TGTGCCAGCAGCTTAGGGGCGCGCGGGACAGATCACAATGAGCAGTTCTTC; V: TRBV7-6; D: NA; size: NA; J: TRBJ2-1
CDR3: CASSYHRDRGAEAFF; DNA: TGTGCCAGCAGTTATCACCGGGACAGGGGGGCTGAAGCTTTCTTT; V: TRBV12-3/TRBV12-4; D: TRBD1; size: many; J: TRBJ1-1
CDR3: CASRVQGFGANVLTF; DNA: TGTGCCAGCAGGGTACAGGGGTTTGGGGCCAACGTCCTGACTTTC; V: TRBV6-2/TRBV6-3; D: TRBD1; size: few; J: TRBJ2-6
CDR3: CASSSWRYSGKSYEQYF; DNA: TGCGCCAGCAGCTCGTGGAGGTATAGCGGGAAATCCTACGAGCAGTACTTC; V: TRBV5-1; D: TRBD2; size: few; J: TRBJ2-7
CDR3: CASSSAVGGPNQPQHF; DNA: TGTGCCAGCAGCTCGGCTGTAGGGGGCCCCAATCAGCCCCAGCATTTT; V: TRBV5-6; D: TRBD1; size: NA; J: TRBJ1-5
CDR3: CASSIPWGTEAFF; DNA: TGTGCCAGCAGTATCCCATGGGGAACTGAAGCTTTCTTT; V: TRBV6-6; D: NA; size: few; J: TRBJ1-1
CDR3: CASSQSGSLNYGYTF; DNA: TGTGCCAGCAGCCAGTCAGGGTCTTTAAACTATGGCTACACCTTC; V: TRBV14; D: NA; size: NA; J: TRBJ1-2
CDR3: CASSLLPGQGRTEAFF; DNA: TGTGCCAGTAGCCTTCTTCCGGGACAGGGTCGGACTGAAGCTTTCTTT; V: TRBV19; D: TRBD1; size: NA; J: TRBJ1-1
CDR3: CASSPGLQNSPLHF; DNA: TGTGCCAGCAGCCCCGGGCTACAAAATTCACCCCTCCACTTT; V: TRBV12-3/TRBV12-4; D: NA; size: NA; J: TRBJ1-6
CDR3: CASSSAGWVHDQPQHF; DNA: TGTGCCAGCAGCTCCGCCGGGTGGGTACACGACCAGCCCCAGCATTTT; V: TRBV7-9; D: NA; size: NA; J: TRBJ1-5
CDR3: CASSLGNNQPQHF; DNA: TGTGCCAGCAGTTTGGGAAACAATCAGCCCCAGCATTTT; V: TRBV12-3/TRBV12-4; D: NA; size: NA; J: TRBJ1-5
CDR3: CASSRGGRTYEQYF; DNA: TGTGCCAGCAGCAGGGGGGGGAGGACCTACGAGCAGTACTTC; V: TRBV25-1; D: NA; size: many; J: TRBJ2-7
CDR3: CSVEEGVNEKLFF; DNA: TGCAGCGTTGAAGAAGGGGTTAATGAAAAACTGTTTTTT; V: TRBV29-1; D: NA; size: many; J: TRBJ1-4
CDR3: CAISVQRETDTQYF; DNA: TGTGCCATCAGTGTGCAGCGGGAGACGGATACGCAGTATTTT; V: TRBV10-3; D: TRBD2; size: many; J: TRBJ2-3
CDR3: CASSSLGTSGTQETQYF; DNA: TGTGCCAGCAGTTCTCTCGGGACTAGCGGGACCCAAGAGACCCAGTACTTC; V: TRBV28; D: TRBD2; size: once; J: TRBJ2-5
CDR3: CASSLKPTSGSSYNEQFF; DNA: TGTGCCAGCAGCTTAAAGCCGACTAGCGGGAGCTCCTACAATGAGCAGTTCTTC; V: TRBV11-2; D: TRBD2; size: few; J: TRBJ2-1
CDR3: CASSCGQGRAEAFF; DNA: TGTGCCAGCAGCTGTGGACAGGGGAGGGCTGAAGCTTTCTTT; V: TRBV12-1; D: NA; size: NA; J: TRBJ1-1
CDR3: CAISSPGQGEGAGYTF; DNA: TGTGCCATCAGCTCCCCTGGACAGGGAGAAGGGGCTGGCTACACCTTC; V: TRBV10-3; D: TRBD1; size: many; J: TRBJ1-2
CDR3: CASSIVSGAEAFF; DNA: TGTGCCAGTAGTATAGTCTCAGGGGCTGAAGCTTTCTTT; V: TRBV19; D: NA; size: NA; J: TRBJ1-1
CDR3: CASGLMRNTEAFF; DNA: TGTGCTAGTGGCCTTATGCGGAACACTGAAGCTTTCTTT; V: TRBV12-5; D: NA; size: NA; J: TRBJ1-1
CDR3: CASNRGGTSGYNEQFF; DNA: TGCGCCAGCAACCGCGGAGGGACTAGCGGGTACAATGAGCAGTTCTTC; V: TRBV5-1; D: TRBD2; size: NA; J: TRBJ2-1
CDR3: CSARVAGTSGSWGADTQYF; DNA: TGCAGTGCTAGAGTAGCCGGGACTAGCGGGAGTTGGGGTGCAGATACGCAGTATTTT; V: TRBV20-1; D: TRBD2; size: NA; J: TRBJ2-3
CDR3: CSVVAGGPADTQYF; DNA: TGCAGCGTTGTTGCGGGAGGGCCGGCAGATACGCAGTATTTT; V: TRBV29-1; D: TRBD2; size: many; J: TRBJ2-3
CDR3: CASSGRSGPINEQFF; DNA: TGTGCCAGCAGTGGACGATCGGGGCCCATCAATGAGCAGTTCTTC; V: TRBV2; D: NA; size: NA; J: TRBJ2-1
CDR3: CASSRQGRGMNTEAFF; DNA: TGTGCCAGCAGCCGACAAGGGCGAGGGATGAACACTGAAGCTTTCTTT; V: TRBV7-2; D: NA; size: few; J: TRBJ1-1
CDR3: CASSLAQFNQPQHF; DNA: TGTGCCAGCAGCTTAGCACAGTTCAATCAGCCCCAGCATTTT; V: TRBV7-2; D: NA; size: few; J: TRBJ1-5
CDR3: CASSPRTGGLETQYF; DNA: TGTGCCAGCAGCCCAAGGACAGGGGGCTTGGAGACCCAGTACTTC; V: TRBV9; D: TRBD1; size: NA; J: TRBJ2-5
CDR3: CASSLYGQSAFF; DNA: TGTGCCAGCAGCCTCTACGGCCAATCGGCTTTCTTT; V: TRBV7-8; D: NA; size: few; J: TRBJ1-1
CDR3: CASSLAWTRGIWGYTF; DNA: TGTGCCAGCAGCTTAGCCTGGACAAGGGGGATATGGGGCTACACCTTC; V: TRBV7-2; D: NA; size: NA; J: TRBJ1-2
CDR3: CASSLVGRTSGRANEQFF; DNA: TGTGCCAGCAGCTTAGTCGGCAGGACTAGCGGGAGGGCCAATGAGCAGTTCTTC; V: TRBV11-2; D: TRBD2; size: NA; J: TRBJ2-1
CDR3: CASSAQGTQYF; DNA: TGTGCCAGCAGTGCACAAGGGACCCAGTACTTC; V: TRBV28; D: NA; size: NA; J: TRBJ2-5